The 28 T cell receptor beta chains given below trace back to one sample, sequenced in a study of memory CD4+ T cells and cytomegalovirus serostatus. Sequencing was performed with immunoSEQ multiplex PCR; in TCRdb, only in-frame clones are kept and a portion is missing. Of 50,000 to 60,000 clones listed, about four fifths were seen once; the top ten hold more than 1.1%. Single viable CD3+CD4+CD8-CD45RO+ cells were sorted as the memory CD4+ T cells. Material for sequencing was memory CD4+ T cells from blood. Receptors originate from an adult in good health and CMV-seropositive.

The chain carries TRBV7-2 and TRBJ2-7, with TRBD2 matching over 10 bases. Germline CDR1 and CDR2: SGHTA and FQGNSA. After removal of 5 bases from V and 0 bases from J, the junction contained 4 bases not matched to a gene. The CDR3 consists of 15 residues. For the CDR3, the DNA is TGTGCCAGCAGCACCAGCGGGGGGGCCTCCTACGAGCAGTACTTC. Protein product: CASSTSGGASYEQYF.

The V call is TRBV7-9, the J call TRBJ1-3; D remains unclear. The CDR3 is 18 amino acids. V lost 8 bases, J lost 3 bases, and 26 bases lay in between. The germline V gene encodes CDR1 SEHNR and CDR2 FQNEAQ (reference sequence). The CDR3 loop is CASGDVIFQEEDGNTIYF. The CDR3 DNA reads TGTGCCAGCGGTGATGTAATCTTTCAGGAGGAGGATGGAAACACCATATATTTT. The whole variable domain, remainder taken from reference TRBV7-9 and TRBJ1-3, is DTGVSQNPRHKITKRGQNVTFRCDPISEHNRLYWYRQTLGQGPEFLTYFQNEAQLEKSRLLSDRFSAERPKGSFSTLEIQRTEQGDSAMYLCASGDVIFQEEDGNTIYFGEGSWLTVV.

The V gene is TRBV30, the J gene TRBJ1-4; 7 nucleotides agree with TRBD1. Germline values: CDR1 GTSNPN, CDR2 SVGIG (reference sequence). V dropped 4 bases and J dropped 5; count of bases not matched to a gene: 4. CDR3 length: 13 residues. The CDR3 DNA reads as TGTGCCTGGACGGGACAGCGGAATGAAAAACTGTTTTTT. Amino acid sequence: CAWTGQRNEKLFF. The full variable domain, with the rest looked up from reference TRBV30 and TRBJ1-4, is SQTIHQWPATLVQPVGSPLSLECTVEGTSNPNLYWYRQAAGRGLQLLFYSVGIGQISSEVPQNLSASRPQDRQFILSSKKLLLSDSGFYLCAWTGQRNEKLFFGSGTQLSVL.

With respect to this clone: A read error may produce the germline difference seen at one junction end. CDR3 in amino acids: CASSTGTYRKNHF. The CDR3 DNA reads TGTGCCAGCAGCACTGGAACTTACAGGAAGAATCACTTC. The chain recombines TRBV5-8 with TRBJ1-2; perhaps TRBD1 as D (5 bases). Germline values: CDR1 SGHTS, CDR2 YDEGEE. The CDR3 is 13 amino acids.

The chain uses TRBV4-3 and TRBJ1-3; no definite D call. Germline-derived CDR1 and CDR2 are LGHNA and YSLEER. Trimming took off 0 bases at V and 2 bases at J, with 11 bases between the two ends. The CDR3 consists of 16 residues. The CDR3 nucleotides read TGCGCCAGCAGCCAAGATGGGCAGTCTACTGGAAACACCATATATTTT. This translates into CASSQDGQSTGNTIYF.

Here the CDR3 DNA reads TGTGCCAGCAGCCTACAACTCGGGCTAGCGGGAGCTGACACCGGGGAGCTGTTTTTT. It translates to CASSLQLGLAGADTGELFF. V gene TRBV7-9 combines with J gene TRBJ2-2; 10 nucleotides line up with TRBD2. This CDR3 has 19 residues. The ends lost 5 bases at V and 3 bases at J; junction bases unmatched: 15. Germline V CDR1 and CDR2: SEHNR, FQNEAQ (reference sequence).

The CDR3 loop reads CASSLPSTGNEKLFF. CDR3 DNA sequence: TGTGCCAGCAGCTTACCCTCGACAGGGAATGAAAAACTGTTTTTT. The gene calls are TRBV7-9 and TRBJ1-4; 7 nucleotides line up with TRBD1. Germline V CDR1 and CDR2: SEHNR, FQNEAQ (reference sequence). The V segment lost 2 bases and the J segment 5 bases; nucleotides outside the gene matches: 5. The CDR3 length is 15 residues.

This chain links TRBV9 with TRBJ2-2; 9 positions match TRBD1. Germline V lookup: CDR1 SGDLS, CDR2 YYNGEE. V gave up 0 bases and J gave up 6 bases; unmatched junction bases: 15. The CDR3 has 19 amino acids. The CDR3 sequence is CASSVDRTGVGLSSGELFF. In nucleotides, the CDR3 is TGTGCCAGCAGCGTAGACCGGACAGGGGTAGGCTTATCCTCCGGGGAGCTGTTTTTT.

The chain is built from TRBV6-5 and TRBJ2-7; D gene uncertain. The CDR3 is made up of 13 amino acids. Germline V gene data show CDR1 as MNHEY and CDR2 as SVGAGI. V was clipped by 7 bases and J by 0 bases, with 10 bases between them. The CDR3 nucleotides are TGTGCCAGCAAAGGCCAGACCTCCTACGAGCAGTACTTC. Its protein product is CASKGQTSYEQYF.

The chain uses TRBV5-1 and TRBJ1-2; D unclear. The CDR3 is 15 residues long. Germline values: CDR1 SGHRS, CDR2 YFSETQ. Trimming stripped 0 bases from V and 3 bases from J, with 12 bases between. Here the CDR3 DNA reads TGCGCCAGCAGCTTGGGTACCTCCCAGGACTATGGCTACACCTTC. Residues: CASSLGTSQDYGYTF. Supplemented by reference TRBV5-1 and TRBJ1-2, the full variable domain reads KAGVTQTPRYLIKTRGQQVTLSCSPISGHRSVSWYQQTPGQGLQFLFEYFSETQRNKGNFPGRFSGRQFSNSRSEMNVSTLELGDSALYLCASSLGTSQDYGYTFGSGTRLTVV.

The CDR3 here is CASSGRGGNQPQHF. For the CDR3, the DNA is TGTGCCAGCAGCGGCCGCGGTGGCAATCAGCCCCAGCATTTT. The chain has TRBV6-5 and TRBJ1-5; the D is unclear. This CDR3 is built from 14 residues. Germline V gives CDR1 MNHEY, CDR2 SVGAGI. The ends were cut back, 6 bases at V and 2 bases at J, with 11 bases in the middle.

This chain connects TRBV29-1 to TRBJ2-7; D call uncertain. Germline V gene sequence: CDR1 SQVTM, CDR2 ANQGSEA. Trimming left V 4 bases short and J 0 bases short, with 7 bases between. The CDR3 extends over 12 amino acids. DNA of the CDR3: TGCAGCGTTGGGCTAGTCTCCTACGAGCAGTACTTC. Encoded protein: CSVGLVSYEQYF.

This chain links TRBV6-6 with TRBJ1-4; D is undetermined. The germline V gene has CDR1 MNHNY and CDR2 SVGAGI (reference sequence). The germline V and J ends were trimmed by 6 bases and 4 bases, with 12 bases remaining between them. This CDR3 comprises 14 residues. The CDR3 nucleotides are TGTGCCAGCAGAACCCGTGGTATTAATGAAAAACTGTTTTTT. Its translation is CASRTRGINEKLFF.

The chain links TRBV9 to TRBJ2-2, with D hard to call. Germline V lookup: CDR1 SGDLS, CDR2 YYNGEE. The length of the CDR3 is 14 residues. Trimming shortened V by 0 bases and J by 5 bases, and 8 bases separated the two germline ends. CDR3 nucleotide sequence: TGTGCCAGCAGCGTAGCCTGGGCGACCGGGGAGCTGTTTTTT. Translating it yields CASSVAWATGELFF.

V is TRBV10-3 and J is TRBJ2-7; D uncertain. CDR1 ENHRY and CDR2 SYGVKD come from the germline V gene. The CDR3 totals 13 residues. V lost 3 bases, J lost 3 bases, and 9 bases lay in between. CDR3 nucleotide sequence: TGTGCCATCAGTGAAGAGAGTGACTACGAGCAGTACTTC. Its translation is CAISEESDYEQYF.

This clone was observed a few times. The chain uses TRBV5-6 and TRBJ1-3; the D gene is possibly TRBD1 (6 bases). V gave up 3 bases and J gave up 3 bases, with 19 bases separating them. The CDR3 covers 17 residues. Germline V gives CDR1 SGHDT, CDR2 YYEEEE. CDR3 in DNA: TGTGCCAGCAGCTCCCCCACCGGGGGGGCCGTTGGAAACACCATATATTTT. As protein: CASSSPTGGAVGNTIYF.

J is TRBJ2-3 and V is TRBV11-2; no firm D call. This CDR3 has 16 amino acids. V lost 5 bases, J lost 2 bases, and 17 bases lay in between. Germline assignment: CDR1 SGHAT and CDR2 FQNNGV. The CDR3, as DNA: TGTGCCAGCAGCCCTTCTCTTCGCGGATACACAGATACGCAGTATTTT. Translated: CASSPSLRGYTDTQYF.

The chain couples TRBV30 to TRBJ1-6; 7 nucleotides align to TRBD1. Germline CDR1 and CDR2: GTSNPN and SVGIG (reference sequence). The CDR3 contains 17 residues. V lost 2 bases to trimming and J lost 9 bases; unmatched junction nucleotides: 16. CDR3: CAWSSSSTGESGSPLHF. The CDR3 DNA follows: TGTGCCTGGAGTTCATCATCTACAGGGGAGAGTGGTTCACCCCTCCACTTT.

This chain links TRBV11-2 with TRBJ2-1, with TRBD2 matching 8 bases. Looked up from germline, CDR1 is SGHAT and CDR2 is FQNNGV. The CDR3 contains 14 residues. Losses at the gene ends were 2 bases for V and 4 bases for J; bases not matched to a gene: 1. DNA of the CDR3: TGTGCCAGCAGCTTATCGGGGGGGTACAATGAGCAGTTCTTC. Translated: CASSLSGGYNEQFF.

The chain is built from TRBV18 and TRBJ1-2; the D is unclear. Germline-derived CDR1 and CDR2 are KGHSH and LQKENI. The V end was cut by 3 bases, the J end by 4 bases, with 9 bases between. The CDR3 has 13 amino acids. The CDR3 spells CASSPAETYGYTF. The CDR3 DNA reads as TGTGCCAGCTCACCGGCAGAAACCTATGGCTACACCTTC.

The chain employs TRBV2 and TRBJ2-2; D remains ambiguous. The V and J ends lost 7 bases and 2 bases respectively, with 11 bases between them. The CDR3 sequence is 14 residues long. The germline V gene has CDR1 SNHLY and CDR2 FYNNEI. As DNA, the CDR3 is TGTGCCAGCAAGAGACTCATCAACACCGGGGAGCTGTTTTTT. It translates to CASKRLINTGELFF.

The chain combines TRBV9 with TRBJ1-1, with D possibly matching TRBD1 (5 bases). V was shortened by 4 bases and J by 9 bases, with 19 bases between the two germline ends. CDR3 length: 14 amino acids. Germline V gene sequence: CDR1 SGDLS, CDR2 YYNGEE. The CDR3 DNA is TGTGCCAGCAGCCCCCCGAGGGGCGACGTTCAAGCTTTCTTT. Encoded protein: CASSPPRGDVQAFF.

For the CDR3, the DNA is TGTGCCAGTAGTTCCCTTGGCAATCAGCCCCAGCATTTT. It specifies CASSSLGNQPQHF. The V call is TRBV19, the J call TRBJ1-5, with unresolved D. The V end was cut by 5 bases, the J end by 2 bases, with 7 bases between. The CDR3 has 13 amino acids. CDR1 and CDR2 (germline): LNHDA, SQIVND (reference sequence). The full variable domain, its missing parts supplied by reference TRBV19 and TRBJ1-5, is DGGITQSPKYLFRKEGQNVTLSCEQNLNHDAMYWYRQDPGQGLRLIYYSQIVNDFQKGDIAEGYSVSREKKESFPLTVTSAQKNPTAFYLCASSSLGNQPQHFGDGTRLSIL.

Concerning this clone: No conserved phenylalanine or tryptophan is present at the end of the CDR3, so a read error is the likely explanation. The CDR3 region is CASSPSQGATYNSPLHL. The CDR3 nucleotides are TGTGCCAGCTCGCCAAGCCAGGGGGCGACCTATAATTCACCCCTCCACCTT. V gene TRBV18 combines with J gene TRBJ1-6; 8 nucleotides line up with TRBD1. V lost 6 bases and J lost 2; bases outside the gene matches: 9. Germline V lookup: CDR1 KGHSH, CDR2 LQKENI. The CDR3 spans 17 residues.

This chain connects TRBV11-2 to TRBJ2-7; TRBD1 agrees at 9 bases. Germline CDR1 reads SGHAT; CDR2 reads FQNNGV. J lost 4 bases, V lost 3 bases, and 7 bases had no gene match. CDR3 length: 15 amino acids. The CDR3 sequence is CASSFLDRGPYEQYF. The CDR3 DNA follows: TGTGCCAGCAGCTTCCTGGACAGGGGTCCGTACGAGCAGTACTTC.

The chain uses TRBV19 and TRBJ1-2; D gene unclear. This CDR3 contains 12 residues. V shed 6 bases and J shed 2 bases, with 7 bases lying between them. CDR1 LNHDA and CDR2 SQIVND come from the germline V gene (reference sequence). CDR3 sequence reads: CASRVYNYGYTF. DNA for the CDR3: TGTGCCAGTAGAGTATACAACTATGGCTACACCTTC.

The chain employs TRBV18 and TRBJ1-3, with D maybe TRBD1 (6 bases). Per the germline V gene, CDR1 is KGHSH and CDR2 is LQKENI. V lost 2 bases and J 4 bases, leaving 12 bases between the germline ends. The CDR3 has 15 residues. The CDR3 DNA sequence: TGTGCCAGCTCACCATCACAGGGATCCGGAAACACCATATATTTT. As protein: CASSPSQGSGNTIYF.

The chain recombines TRBV10-3 with TRBJ1-2, with TRBD1 matching 9 bases. V was clipped by 4 bases and J by 4 bases; unmatched bases: 4. The length of the CDR3 is 14 residues. Germline lookup yields CDR1 ENHRY and CDR2 SYGVKD. The CDR3: CAISVKTGGYGYTF. CDR3 nucleotides: TGTGCCATCAGTGTCAAGACAGGGGGCTATGGCTACACCTTC.